These 8 T cell receptor beta chains were sequenced from one sample in a study of T cell responses to AZD1222 COVID-19 vaccine. The assay was immunoSEQ multiplex PCR, and TCRdb's table has in-frame clones only and misses some. The sample lists about 190,000 clones, under 95% occurring once. The specimen was peripheral blood, collected on day 0 of AZD1222 vaccination. The receptors originated from an adult in good health.

The chain carries TRBV2 and TRBJ1-1, with D unclear. The CDR3 totals 14 residues. CDR1 is SNHLY and CDR2 is FYNNEI in the germline V gene. Trimming removed 2 bases from V and 2 bases from J, with 9 bases in between. The CDR3 here is CASSEREVNTEAFF. CDR3 DNA: TGTGCCAGCAGTGAACGGGAGGTAAACACTGAAGCTTTCTTT.

V usage is TRBV19 and J usage is TRBJ1-3, with D possibly being TRBD1 (5 bases). Trimming pared 7 bases from V and 0 bases from J, leaving 10 bases between. This CDR3 spans 14 amino acids. Per germline, CDR1 LNHDA and CDR2 SQIVND (reference sequence). The CDR3 DNA follows: TGTGCCAGTACCACAGGTTCCTCTGGAAACACCATATATTTT. It yields the protein CASTTGSSGNTIYF. Filled out from reference TRBV19 and TRBJ1-3, the complete variable domain reads DGGITQSPKYLFRKEGQNVTLSCEQNLNHDAMYWYRQDPGQGLRLIYYSQIVNDFQKGDIAEGYSVSREKKESFPLTVTSAQKNPTAFYLCASTTGSSGNTIYFGEGSWLTVV.

The rearrangement uses TRBV6-5 and TRBJ2-5; D is uncertain. This CDR3 has 14 amino acids. V lost 0 bases, J lost 3 bases, and 8 bases lay in between. The germline V gene has CDR1 MNHEY and CDR2 SVGAGI. CDR3 sequence: CASSYSRSEETQYF. In DNA, the CDR3 is TGTGCCAGCAGTTACTCCAGGTCTGAAGAGACCCAGTACTTC.

Notes on this clone: One junction end disagrees with the germline gene, perhaps due to a read error. The chain recombines TRBV7-7 with TRBJ1-3; 7 bases align to TRBD1. CDR3 size: 14 residues. Germline lookup yields CDR1 SSHAT and CDR2 FNYEAQ (reference sequence). In DNA, the CDR3 is TGTGCTAGCAGCCAGGGGACAGACGGTACCACCATATATTTT. Translating it yields CASSQGTDGTTIYF.

This clone came up once. The rearrangement links TRBV5-6 to TRBJ1-4, with D uncertain. In germline, CDR1 is SGHDT, CDR2 YYEEEE. Trimming removed 0 bases from V and 2 bases from J, with 5 bases in between. The CDR3 covers 14 residues. The CDR3 DNA follows: TGTGCCAGCAGCTTGGCAGACACTAATGAAAAACTGTTTTTT. Translating it yields CASSLADTNEKLFF.

V usage is TRBV10-2 and J usage is TRBJ1-5; D remains ambiguous. The CDR3 spans 14 residues. With 2 bases removed from V and 7 bases from J, the gap between germline ends came to 12 bases. Germline CDR1 and CDR2: WSHSY and SAAADI. The CDR3 region is CASSESRKSQPQHF. CDR3 coding DNA: TGCGCCAGCAGTGAGAGCAGAAAGTCCCAGCCCCAGCATTTT.

The genes are TRBV3-1 (or the pseudogene TRBV3-2) and TRBJ1-2; possibly TRBD1 for D (5 bases). V lost 1 base and J 7 bases, leaving 13 bases between the germline ends. Germline V gives CDR1 LGHDT, CDR2 YNNKEL (reference sequence). The CDR3 runs to 14 residues. The CDR3 region has the DNA TGTGCCAGCAGCCAAGTGGGGCAGACGTTTGGCTACACCTTC. Amino acids: CASSQVGQTFGYTF.

This clone was detected only a few times. V usage is TRBV7-3 and J usage is TRBJ2-7; TRBD1 is a possible D gene (6 bases). The ends were cut back, 2 bases at V and 1 base at J, with 9 bases in the middle. The CDR3 totals 14 residues. Germline assignment: CDR1 SGHTA and CDR2 FQGTGA. The CDR3 DNA reads as TGTGCCAGCAGCTTAGCAGGGGATTCCTACGAGCAGTACTTC. Its translation: CASSLAGDSYEQYF. Complete variable domain (other parts from reference TRBV7-3 and TRBJ2-7): GAGVSQTPSNKVTEKGKYVELRCDPISGHTALYWYRQSLGQGPEFLIYFQGTGAADDSGLPNDRFFAVRPEGSVSTLKIQRTERGDSAVYLCASSLAGDSYEQYFGPGTRLTVT.